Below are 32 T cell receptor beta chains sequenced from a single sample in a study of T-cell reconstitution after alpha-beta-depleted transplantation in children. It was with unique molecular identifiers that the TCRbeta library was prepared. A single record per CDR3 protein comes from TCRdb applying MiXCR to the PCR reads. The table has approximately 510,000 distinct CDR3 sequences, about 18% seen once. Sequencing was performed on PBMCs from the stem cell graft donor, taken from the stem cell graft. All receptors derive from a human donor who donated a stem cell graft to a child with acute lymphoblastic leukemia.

The CDR3 here is CAISAPTGGETQYF. The CDR3 DNA reads as TGTGCCATCAGTGCGCCGACAGGGGGAGAGACCCAGTACTTC. The chain combines TRBV10-3 with TRBJ2-5, with 9 bases identical to TRBD1. This CDR3 comprises 14 residues. V gave up 4 bases and J gave up 4 bases; unmatched junction bases: 4. From germline, CDR1 is ENHRY and CDR2 SYGVKD.

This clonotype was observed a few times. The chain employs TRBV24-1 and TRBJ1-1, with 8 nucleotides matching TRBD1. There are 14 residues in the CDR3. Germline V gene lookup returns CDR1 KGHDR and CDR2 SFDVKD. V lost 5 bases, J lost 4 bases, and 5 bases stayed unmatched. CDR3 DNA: TGTGCCACCAGTGTTGGAGGGACAGGCACTGAAGCTTTCTTT. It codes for CATSVGGTGTEAFF.

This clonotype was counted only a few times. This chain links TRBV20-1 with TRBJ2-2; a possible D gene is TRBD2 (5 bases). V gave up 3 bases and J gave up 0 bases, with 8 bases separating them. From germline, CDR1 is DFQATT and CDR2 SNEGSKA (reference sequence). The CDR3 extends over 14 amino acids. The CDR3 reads CSARDWANTGELFF. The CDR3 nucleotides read TGCAGTGCTAGGGACTGGGCGAACACCGGGGAGCTGTTTTTT.

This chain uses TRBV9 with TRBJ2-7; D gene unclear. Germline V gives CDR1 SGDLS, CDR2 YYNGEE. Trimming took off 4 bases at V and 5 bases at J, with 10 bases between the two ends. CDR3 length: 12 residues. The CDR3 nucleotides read TGTGCCAGCAGCCCAGGCGTTAACGAGCAGTACTTC. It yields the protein CASSPGVNEQYF. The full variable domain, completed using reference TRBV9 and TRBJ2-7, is DSGVTQTPKHLITATGQRVTLRCSPRSGDLSVYWYQQSLDQGLQFLIQYYNGEERAKGNILERFSAQQFPDLHSELNLSSLELGDSALYFCASSPGVNEQYFGPGTRLTVT.

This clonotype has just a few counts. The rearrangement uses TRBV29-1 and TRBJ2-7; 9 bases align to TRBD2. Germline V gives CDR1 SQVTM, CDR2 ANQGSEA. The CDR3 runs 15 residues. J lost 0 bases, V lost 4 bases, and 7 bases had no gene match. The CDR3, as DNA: TGCAGCGTTGGGCTAGCGGGATTCGGCTCCTACGAGCAGTACTTC. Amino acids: CSVGLAGFGSYEQYF.

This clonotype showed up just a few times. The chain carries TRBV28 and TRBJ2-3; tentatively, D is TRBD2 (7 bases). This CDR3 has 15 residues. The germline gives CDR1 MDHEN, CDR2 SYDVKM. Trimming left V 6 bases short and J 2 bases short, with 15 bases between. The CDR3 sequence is CASRVGGGNTDTQYF. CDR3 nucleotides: TGTGCCAGCAGGGTCGGCGGGGGCAACACAGATACGCAGTATTTT.

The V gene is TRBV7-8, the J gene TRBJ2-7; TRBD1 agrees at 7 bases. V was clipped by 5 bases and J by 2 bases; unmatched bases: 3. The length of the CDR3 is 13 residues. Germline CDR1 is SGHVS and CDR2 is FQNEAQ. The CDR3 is CASSIQGTYEQYF. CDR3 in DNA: TGTGCCAGCAGCATACAGGGGACCTACGAGCAGTACTTC.

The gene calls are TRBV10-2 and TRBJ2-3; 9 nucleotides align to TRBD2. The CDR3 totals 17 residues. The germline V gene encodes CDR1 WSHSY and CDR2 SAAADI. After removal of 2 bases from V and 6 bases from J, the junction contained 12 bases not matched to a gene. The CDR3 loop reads CASSEPTPWREGDTQYF. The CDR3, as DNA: TGCGCCAGCAGTGAGCCGACCCCATGGCGGGAGGGGGATACGCAGTATTTT.

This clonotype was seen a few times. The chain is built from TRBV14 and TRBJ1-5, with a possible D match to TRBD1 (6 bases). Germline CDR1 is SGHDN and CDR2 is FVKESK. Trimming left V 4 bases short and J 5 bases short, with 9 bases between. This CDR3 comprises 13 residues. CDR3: CASSRGQYQPQHF. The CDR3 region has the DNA TGTGCCAGCAGCCGCGGACAGTATCAGCCCCAGCATTTT.

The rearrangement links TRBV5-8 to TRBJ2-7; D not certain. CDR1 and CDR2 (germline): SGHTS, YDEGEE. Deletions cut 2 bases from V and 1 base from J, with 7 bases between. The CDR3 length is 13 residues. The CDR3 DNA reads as TGTGCCAGCAGCTTTGCAGAATCCTACGAGCAGTACTTC. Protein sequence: CASSFAESYEQYF.

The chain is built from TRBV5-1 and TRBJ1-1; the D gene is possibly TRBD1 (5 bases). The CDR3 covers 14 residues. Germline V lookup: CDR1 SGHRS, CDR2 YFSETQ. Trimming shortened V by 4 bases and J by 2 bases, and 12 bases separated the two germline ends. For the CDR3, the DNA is TGCGCCAGCAGCCGATCGGGGGTAAACACTGAAGCTTTCTTT. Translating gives CASSRSGVNTEAFF. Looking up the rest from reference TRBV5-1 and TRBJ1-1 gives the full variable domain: KAGVTQTPRYLIKTRGQQVTLSCSPISGHRSVSWYQQTPGQGLQFLFEYFSETQRNKGNFPGRFSGRQFSNSRSEMNVSTLELGDSALYLCASSRSGVNTEAFFGQGTRLTVV.

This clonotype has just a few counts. CDR3 in DNA: TGTGCCAGCACACCGGGTTGGACAGGGCCGAACACTGAAGCTTTCTTT. Its translation: CASTPGWTGPNTEAFF. The rearrangement links TRBV27 to TRBJ1-1; 8 nucleotides line up with TRBD1. The CDR3 has 16 residues. Germline values: CDR1 MNHEY, CDR2 SMNVEV (reference sequence). Trimming took 7 bases from V and 1 from J; bases not matched to a gene: 11.

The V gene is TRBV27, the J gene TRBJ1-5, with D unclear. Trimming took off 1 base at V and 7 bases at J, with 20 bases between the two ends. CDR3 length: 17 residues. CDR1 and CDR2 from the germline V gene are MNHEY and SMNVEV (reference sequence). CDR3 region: CASSLYSGVPEGQPQHF. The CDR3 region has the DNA TGTGCCAGCAGTTTATATTCCGGGGTCCCCGAGGGACAGCCCCAGCATTTT.

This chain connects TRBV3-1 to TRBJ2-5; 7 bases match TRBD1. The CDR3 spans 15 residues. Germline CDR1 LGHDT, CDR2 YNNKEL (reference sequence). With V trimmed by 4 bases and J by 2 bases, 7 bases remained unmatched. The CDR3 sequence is CASSPLDRSQETQYF. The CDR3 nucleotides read TGTGCCAGCAGCCCGTTGGACAGGTCGCAAGAGACCCAGTACTTC.

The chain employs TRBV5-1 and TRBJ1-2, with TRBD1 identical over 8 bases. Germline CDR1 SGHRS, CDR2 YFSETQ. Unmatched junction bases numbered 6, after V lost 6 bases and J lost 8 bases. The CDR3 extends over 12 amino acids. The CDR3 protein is CASTTGQGGYTF. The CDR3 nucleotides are TGCGCCAGCACAACTGGACAGGGAGGCTACACCTTC.

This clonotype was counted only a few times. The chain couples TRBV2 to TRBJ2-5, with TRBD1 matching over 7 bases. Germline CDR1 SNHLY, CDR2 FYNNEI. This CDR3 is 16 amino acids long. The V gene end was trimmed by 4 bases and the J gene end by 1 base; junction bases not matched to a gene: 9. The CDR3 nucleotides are TGTGCCAGCAGTGGAGGGGAGACAGGGATCCAAGAGACCCAGTACTTC. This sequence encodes CASSGGETGIQETQYF.

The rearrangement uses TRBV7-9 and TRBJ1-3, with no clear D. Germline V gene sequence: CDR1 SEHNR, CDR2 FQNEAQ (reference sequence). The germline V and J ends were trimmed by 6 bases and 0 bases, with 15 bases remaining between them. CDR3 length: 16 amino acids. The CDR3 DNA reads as TGTGCCAGCAGTTTTAATCCGGCAGTCTCTGGAAACACCATATATTTT. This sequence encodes CASSFNPAVSGNTIYF.

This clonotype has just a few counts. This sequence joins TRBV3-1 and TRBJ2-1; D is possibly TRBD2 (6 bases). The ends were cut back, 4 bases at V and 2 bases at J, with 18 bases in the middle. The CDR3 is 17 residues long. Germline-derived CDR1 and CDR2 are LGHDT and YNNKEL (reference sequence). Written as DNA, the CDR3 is TGTGCCAGCAGCCGGAGGGGTCGGGGTAAGACCTACAATGAGCAGTTCTTC. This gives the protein CASSRRGRGKTYNEQFF.

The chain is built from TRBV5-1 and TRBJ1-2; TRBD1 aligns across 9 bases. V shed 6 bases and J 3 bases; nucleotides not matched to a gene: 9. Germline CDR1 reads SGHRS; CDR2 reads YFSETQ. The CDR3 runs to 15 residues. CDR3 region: CASNRDRVGDYGYTF. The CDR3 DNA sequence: TGCGCCAGCAACCGGGACAGGGTCGGTGACTATGGCTACACCTTC.

Here the CDR3 DNA reads TGTGCCAGCATCATCCAGGGGTCCGCCTATGGCTACACCTTC. Amino acid sequence: CASIIQGSAYGYTF. The rearrangement links TRBV28 to TRBJ1-2; D possibly corresponds to TRBD1 (6 bases). V shed 7 bases and J shed 4 bases, with 16 bases lying between them. The CDR3 extends over 14 amino acids. Per the germline V gene, CDR1 is MDHEN and CDR2 is SYDVKM.

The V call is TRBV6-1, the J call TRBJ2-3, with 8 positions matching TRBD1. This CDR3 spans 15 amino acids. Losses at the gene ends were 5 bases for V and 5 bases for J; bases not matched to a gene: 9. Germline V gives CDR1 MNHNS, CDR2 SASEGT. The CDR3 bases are TGTGCCAGCAGTCGGAAGCCGACAGGGGAAGATACGCAGTATTTT. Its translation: CASSRKPTGEDTQYF.

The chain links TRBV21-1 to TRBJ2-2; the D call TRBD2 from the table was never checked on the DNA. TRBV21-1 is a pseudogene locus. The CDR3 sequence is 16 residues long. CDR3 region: CASRRTGLLGTGELFF. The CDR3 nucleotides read TGTGCCAGCAGAAGAACCGGACTCCTCGGCACCGGGGAGCTGTTTTTT.

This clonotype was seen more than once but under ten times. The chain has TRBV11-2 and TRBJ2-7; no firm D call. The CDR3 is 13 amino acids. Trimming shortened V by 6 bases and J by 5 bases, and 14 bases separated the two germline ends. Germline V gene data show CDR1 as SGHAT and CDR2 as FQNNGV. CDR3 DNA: TGTGCCAGCAGTTCATTTCTGGGTGACGAGCAGTACTTC. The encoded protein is CASSSFLGDEQYF.

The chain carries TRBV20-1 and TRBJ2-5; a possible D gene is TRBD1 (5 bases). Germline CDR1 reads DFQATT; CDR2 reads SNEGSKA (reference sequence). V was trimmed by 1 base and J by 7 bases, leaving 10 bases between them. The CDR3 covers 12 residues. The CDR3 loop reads CSARGNRGTQYF. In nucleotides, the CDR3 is TGCAGTGCTAGAGGAAATAGGGGGACCCAGTACTTC.

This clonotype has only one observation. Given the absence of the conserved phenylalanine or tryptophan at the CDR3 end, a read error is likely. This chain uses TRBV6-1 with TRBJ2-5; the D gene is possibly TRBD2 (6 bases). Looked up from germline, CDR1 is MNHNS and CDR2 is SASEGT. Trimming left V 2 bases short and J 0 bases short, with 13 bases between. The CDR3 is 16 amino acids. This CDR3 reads CASSEPASAYQETQYL. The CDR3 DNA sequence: TGTGCCAGCAGTGAACCGGCTAGCGCCTACCAAGAGACCCAGTACTTA.

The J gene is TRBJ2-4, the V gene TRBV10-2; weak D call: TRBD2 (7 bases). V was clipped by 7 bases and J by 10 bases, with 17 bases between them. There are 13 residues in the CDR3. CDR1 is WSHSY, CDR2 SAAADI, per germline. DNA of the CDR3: TGCGCCAGCAAGGGTGGAGGGGGGGAGATTCAGTACTTC. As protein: CASKGGGGEIQYF.

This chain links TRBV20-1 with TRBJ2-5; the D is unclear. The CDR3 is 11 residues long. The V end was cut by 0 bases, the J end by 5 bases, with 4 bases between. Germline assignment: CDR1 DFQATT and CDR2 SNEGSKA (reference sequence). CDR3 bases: TGCAGTGCTAGAGAAGAGGAGACCCAGTACTTC. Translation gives CSAREEETQYF.

The CDR3: CSARDSTTGQETQYF. CDR3 bases: TGCAGTGCTAGAGACTCGACAACAGGTCAAGAGACCCAGTACTTC. The chain uses TRBV20-1 and TRBJ2-5, with D tentatively TRBD1 (5 bases). CDR3 length equals 15 residues. Per germline, CDR1 DFQATT and CDR2 SNEGSKA (reference sequence). V lost 0 bases to trimming and J lost 2 bases, with 13 bases between them.

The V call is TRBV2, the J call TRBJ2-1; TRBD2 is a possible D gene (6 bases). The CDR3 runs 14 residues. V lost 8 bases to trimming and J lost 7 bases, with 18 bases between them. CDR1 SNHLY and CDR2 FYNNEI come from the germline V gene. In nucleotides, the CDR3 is TGTGCCAGCGGGACTGCCCTAGCTGGGAATGAGCAGTTCTTC. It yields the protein CASGTALAGNEQFF.

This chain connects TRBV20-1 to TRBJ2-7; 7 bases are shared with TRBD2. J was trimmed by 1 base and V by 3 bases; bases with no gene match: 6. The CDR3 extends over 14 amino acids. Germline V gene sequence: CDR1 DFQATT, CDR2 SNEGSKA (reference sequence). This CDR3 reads CSARGGRKSYEQYF. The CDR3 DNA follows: TGCAGTGCTAGGGGCGGGAGAAAGTCCTACGAGCAGTACTTC.

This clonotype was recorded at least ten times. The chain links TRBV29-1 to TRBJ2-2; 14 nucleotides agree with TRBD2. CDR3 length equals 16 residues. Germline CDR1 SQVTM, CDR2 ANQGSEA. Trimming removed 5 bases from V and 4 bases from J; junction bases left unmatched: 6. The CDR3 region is CSVSGTSGSGTGELFF. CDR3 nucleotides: TGCAGCGTTTCGGGGACTAGCGGGAGCGGCACCGGGGAGCTGTTTTTT.

The CDR3 sequence is CASSQDFLVDTQYF. In nucleotides, the CDR3 is TGTGCCAGCAGCCAAGATTTCTTGGTAGATACGCAGTATTTT. The chain recombines TRBV14 with TRBJ2-3; D is unresolved. CDR1 and CDR2 from the germline V gene are SGHDN and FVKESK. The germline V and J ends were trimmed by 0 bases and 5 bases, with 9 bases remaining between them. CDR3 length: 14 residues.